These 22 T cell receptor beta chains were all obtained from the same sample, sequenced in a study of shared clonotypes between healthy human individuals. Only in-frame clones appear in the TCRdb table, and some are missing; sequencing was by immunoSEQ multiplex PCR. The table has about 2.1 million clones, just over 90% seen once; the top ten hold roughly 1.7%. Terminally differentiated effector memory CD45RA+ cells were left out of the naive CD8 fraction, which was CD45RO-negative and positively selected for CCR7. The sample comprised naive CD8+ T cells from PBMCs. These receptors were obtained from a man in his late teens or twenties in good health. Some clones in this sample may be carry-over from other donors' samples.

This clone was counted once. V usage is TRBV2 and J usage is TRBJ2-7; a possible D gene is TRBD1 (5 bases). The germline V and J ends were trimmed by 7 bases and 3 bases, with 13 bases remaining between them. The CDR3 sequence is 13 residues long. CDR1 and CDR2 from the germline V gene are SNHLY and FYNNEI. The CDR3 region has the DNA TGTGCCAGCAATGGACAACACCGCTACGAGCAGTACTTC. The encoded protein is CASNGQHRYEQYF.

The chain joins TRBV11-2 to TRBJ2-1, with 10 bases aligning to TRBD2. The CDR3 covers 17 residues. With 5 bases clipped from V and 9 bases from J, the junction kept 16 bases outside the gene matches. Germline-derived CDR1 and CDR2 are SGHAT and FQNNGV. For the CDR3, the DNA is TGTGCCAGCAGCGATCCCGGTCTAGCGGGAGTTTTTTCTGAGCAGTTCTTC. Translation: CASSDPGLAGVFSEQFF.

V and J are TRBV6-6 and TRBJ1-2; D may be TRBD1 (6 bases). V was shortened by 10 bases and J by 3 bases, with 12 bases between the two germline ends. CDR1 is MNHNY, CDR2 SVGAGI, per germline (reference sequence). The CDR3 loop spans 12 amino acids. Here the CDR3 reads CATRTADYGYTF. DNA of the CDR3: TGTGCCACCCGGACAGCCGACTATGGCTACACCTTC.

The V call is TRBV5-4, the J call TRBJ2-1; D possibly uses TRBD1 or TRBD2 (5 bases each). In germline, CDR1 is SGHNT, CDR2 YYREEE (reference sequence). V lost 1 base, J lost 0 bases, and 23 bases lay in between. CDR3 length: 20 residues. This chain's CDR3 is CASSLSPNLIRDHSYNEQFF. CDR3 nucleotides: TGTGCCAGCAGCTTGTCTCCCAATTTAATCCGGGACCACTCCTACAATGAGCAGTTCTTC.

In this sample, this clone turned up a few times. V is TRBV14 and J is TRBJ2-2; 10 nucleotides align to TRBD2. The ends lost 2 bases at V and 7 bases at J; junction bases unmatched: 10. The CDR3 extends over 17 amino acids. The V gene's germline CDR1 is SGHDN and CDR2 FVKESK. The CDR3 loop is CASSQRPSGSLGGELFF. CDR3 DNA: TGTGCCAGCAGCCAAAGGCCTAGCGGGAGCTTAGGCGGGGAGCTGTTTTTT.

The chain combines TRBV27 with TRBJ1-2, with TRBD1 identical over 8 bases. With 5 bases clipped from V and 0 bases from J, the junction kept 11 bases outside the gene matches. Germline CDR1 MNHEY, CDR2 SMNVEV (reference sequence). The CDR3 runs to 17 residues. The CDR3 DNA follows: TGTGCCAGCAGTCCCTTGATCGACAGGGGAGCTAACTATGGCTACACCTTC. It translates to CASSPLIDRGANYGYTF.

The rearrangement uses TRBV6-5 and TRBJ1-1; D ambiguous. This CDR3 is 14 amino acids long. Germline V gene data show CDR1 as MNHEY and CDR2 as SVGAGI. Trimming took off 10 bases at V and 0 bases at J, with 15 bases between the two ends. The CDR3 sequence is CATTLRGLNTEAFF. The CDR3, as DNA: TGTGCCACCACACTAAGAGGGCTGAACACTGAAGCTTTCTTT.

This sequence joins TRBV7-9 and TRBJ1-2, with 8 bases lining up with TRBD1. This CDR3 is 14 amino acids long. Germline V gene sequence: CDR1 SEHNR, CDR2 FQNEAQ (reference sequence). V shed 2 bases and J 5 bases; nucleotides not matched to a gene: 4. The CDR3 DNA sequence: TGTGCCAGCAGCTTAACGACAGGGGATTATGGCTACACCTTC. Protein product: CASSLTTGDYGYTF.

CDR3 residues: CATSSPGLELGGEQYF. The CDR3 DNA reads TGTGCCACCAGCAGCCCCGGGTTGGAGTTAGGGGGCGAGCAGTACTTC. This rearrangement joins TRBV15 to TRBJ2-7, with D perhaps matching TRBD1 (6 bases). From germline, CDR1 is LNHNV and CDR2 YYDKDF (reference sequence). There are 16 residues in the CDR3. Trimming stripped 3 bases from V and 6 bases from J, with 21 bases between.

Worth noting for this clone: The identical CDR3 is also encoded by other nucleotide sequences in the sample. The genes are TRBV5-4 and TRBJ2-7; D remains ambiguous. The CDR3 totals 13 residues. Germline-derived CDR1 and CDR2 are SGHNT and YYREEE (reference sequence). V lost 0 bases and J 2 bases, leaving 6 bases between the germline ends. CDR3 nucleotide sequence: TGTGCCAGCAGCTTGGGTACCACCTACGAGCAGTACTTC. Amino acids: CASSLGTTYEQYF.

V usage is TRBV9 and J usage is TRBJ2-3; TRBD2 matches at 7 bases. Looked up from germline, CDR1 is SGDLS and CDR2 is YYNGEE. Germline trimming cut 3 bases from V and 0 bases from J; bases unmatched to any gene: 7. The CDR3 covers 16 residues. The CDR3 DNA follows: TGTGCCAGCAGCGCCCTGGGGGGGAGGAGCACAGATACGCAGTATTTT. Its protein product is CASSALGGRSTDTQYF.

The J gene is TRBJ2-7, the V gene TRBV7-8, with 10 positions matching TRBD1. This CDR3 has 15 amino acids. Germline V gene data show CDR1 as SGHVS and CDR2 as FQNEAQ. With 2 bases clipped from V and 4 bases from J, the junction kept 5 bases outside the gene matches. The DNA of the CDR3 is TGTGCCAGCAGCTTACGCGGGACAGGGGTGTACGAGCAGTACTTC. It codes for CASSLRGTGVYEQYF.

The V and J genes are TRBV28 and TRBJ2-7, with D perhaps being TRBD1 or TRBD2 (6 bases each). Germline V gene lookup returns CDR1 MDHEN and CDR2 SYDVKM. The CDR3 is 15 residues long. Between the trimmed V and J ends, which lost 6 bases and 5 bases, there was a span of 20 bases. CDR3 sequence reads: CASSNLRGPGNEQYF. The CDR3 nucleotides read TGTGCCAGCAGCAACTTACGGGGGCCTGGGAACGAGCAGTACTTC.

The chain is built from TRBV7-4 and TRBJ2-1, with 9 nucleotides matching TRBD2. Germline CDR1 SGHVT, CDR2 SQSDAQ. Germline trimming cut 7 bases from V and 3 bases from J; bases unmatched to any gene: 7. This CDR3 has 15 residues. Here the CDR3 reads CASTVAGADYNEQFF. The CDR3, as DNA: TGTGCCAGCACCGTAGCGGGAGCGGACTACAATGAGCAGTTCTTC.

This sequence joins TRBV7-8 and TRBJ1-2, with 7 bases aligning to TRBD1. J gave up 2 bases and V 5 bases, and 5 bases lay outside the gene matches. Germline V gene data show CDR1 as SGHVS and CDR2 as FQNEAQ. This CDR3 contains 14 residues. The CDR3 DNA is TGTGCCAGCAGCCTCCGGGACAGCAACTATGGCTACACCTTC. Amino acid sequence: CASSLRDSNYGYTF.

The V call is TRBV9, the J call TRBJ1-2, with TRBD1 as a possible D gene (5 bases). Per the germline V gene, CDR1 is SGDLS and CDR2 is YYNGEE. Trimming took 4 bases from V and 3 from J, leaving 13 bases between them. This CDR3 region has 14 residues. CDR3 residues: CASSPGDGDYGYTF. For the CDR3, the DNA is TGTGCCAGCAGCCCGGGGGACGGAGACTATGGCTACACCTTC.

The chain links TRBV7-7 to TRBJ2-7; the D is unclear. This CDR3 spans 11 amino acids. Germline lookup yields CDR1 SSHAT and CDR2 FNYEAQ (reference sequence). V was pared by 4 bases and J by 5 bases, with 6 bases between. CDR3 DNA sequence: TGTGCCAGCAGCTCCAATAACGAGCAGTACTTC. The encoded protein is CASSSNNEQYF.

The chain combines TRBV10-1 with TRBJ2-7, with TRBD2 identical over 9 bases. The CDR3 is 14 residues long. V shed 3 bases, J shed 3 bases, and the junction held 3 bases outside the gene matches. The germline V gene encodes CDR1 WNHNN and CDR2 SYGVQD (reference sequence). CDR3 coding DNA: TGCGCCAGCAGTGACCTGACTAGCGGCTACGAGCAGTACTTC. Protein: CASSDLTSGYEQYF.

The chain uses TRBV5-1 and TRBJ2-1; a weak D match, TRBD2 (6 bases). V dropped 3 bases and J dropped 8 bases, with 9 bases sitting between them. CDR3 length: 12 amino acids. Germline CDR1 and CDR2: SGHRS and YFSETQ. The CDR3: CASSWGGDEQFF. DNA for the CDR3: TGCGCCAGCAGCTGGGGAGGCGATGAGCAGTTCTTC.

The J gene is TRBJ2-3, the V gene TRBV27, with D unclear. The ends were cut back, 7 bases at V and 2 bases at J, with 13 bases in the middle. The CDR3 has 14 residues. Germline V CDR1 and CDR2: MNHEY, SMNVEV (reference sequence). The CDR3 is CASNSRATTDTQYF. The CDR3 bases are TGTGCCAGCAACTCCAGAGCAACCACAGATACGCAGTATTTT.

This chain connects TRBV11-2 to TRBJ1-5; a possible D gene is TRBD1 (6 bases). V was trimmed by 1 base and J by 9 bases, leaving 10 bases between them. Germline CDR1 and CDR2: SGHAT and FQNNGV. The CDR3 spans 13 residues. Here the CDR3 reads CASSLGRGGPQHF. The CDR3 bases are TGTGCCAGCAGCTTAGGCAGGGGAGGGCCCCAGCATTTT.

The CDR3 spells CASSESGGLSYEQYF. CDR3 DNA: TGCGCCAGCAGTGAGTCGGGCGGGCTCTCCTACGAGCAGTACTTC. The chain uses TRBV10-2 and TRBJ2-7, with D perhaps TRBD2 (5 bases). The germline V gene encodes CDR1 WSHSY and CDR2 SAAADI. This CDR3 has 15 residues. V gave up 0 bases and J gave up 0 bases, with 9 bases separating them.